The source of this T cell receptor (beta chain) is a study of T cells in Graves' hyperthyroidism and ophthalmopathy. General study findings and limits: In the analysis, a 13 V-J model separated ophthalmopathy from stable hyperthyroidism.

This clonotype has a count of ten or more. Its antigen is not known. The source material, RNA transcripts, was used to amplify TCR beta CDR3 regions. The TCR CDR3 first-round RT-PCR relied on the HTBI primer set. Using its own MiXCR run on the multiplex PCR reads, TCRdb lists one record per CDR3 protein. The sample carries about half a million distinct CDR3 sequences, approximately 20% recorded once. The V end was cut by 6 bases, the J end by 6 bases, with 12 bases between. The CDR3 totals 12 residues. Germline-derived CDR1 and CDR2 are MNHNS and SASEGT. Clinical Activity Scores of at least 3, NOSPECS grades of at least 4 and durations under 3 months characterized ophthalmopathy patients. The study based diagnoses on clinical symptoms, serum thyroxine and TRAb, thyroid ultrasound and orbital computed tomography.

This TCR came from a man in his forties with Graves' ophthalmopathy. The chain has TRBV6-1 and TRBJ2-7; D may be TRBD1 or TRBD2 (5 bases each). The source material was blood. CDR3 DNA sequence: TGTGCCAGCAGCCAAGGGACCGCCGAGCAGTACTTC. Encoded protein: CASSQGTAEQYF.